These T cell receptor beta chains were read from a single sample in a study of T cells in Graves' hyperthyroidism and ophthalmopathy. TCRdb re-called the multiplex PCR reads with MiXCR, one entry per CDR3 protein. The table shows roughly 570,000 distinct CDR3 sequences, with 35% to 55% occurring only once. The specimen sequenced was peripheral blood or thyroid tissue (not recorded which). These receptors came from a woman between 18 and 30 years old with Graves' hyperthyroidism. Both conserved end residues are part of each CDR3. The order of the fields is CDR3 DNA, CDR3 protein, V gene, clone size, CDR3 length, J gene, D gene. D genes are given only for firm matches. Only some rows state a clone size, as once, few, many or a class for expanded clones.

DNA: TGTGCCAGCAGTTACACGCTGGACAGGGGAGTCTACGAGCAGTACTTC
CDR3: CASSYTLDRGVYEQYF
V: TRBV6-5
size: many
length: 16
J: TRBJ2-7
D: TRBD1

DNA: TGTGCTAGTGGTTTGGTGGGTGAAGCTTTCTTT
CDR3: CASGLVGEAFF
V: TRBV12-5
size: many
length: 11
J: TRBJ1-1
D: NA

DNA: TGCAGCGTCCTAGCGGGCAACACCGGGGAGCTGTTTTTT
CDR3: CSVLAGNTGELFF
V: TRBV29-1
size: NA
length: 13
J: TRBJ2-2
D: TRBD2

DNA: TGTGCCAGCAGTCCCCCGGACGGCACCGGGGAGCTGTTTTTT
CDR3: CASSPPDGTGELFF
V: TRBV28
size: many
length: 14
J: TRBJ2-2
D: NA

DNA: TGTGCCAGCAGCACCTCGGGCATGGAAGAGACCCGGTACTTC
CDR3: CASSTSGMEETRYF
V: TRBV6-4
size: NA
length: 14
J: TRBJ2-5
D: NA

DNA: TGTGCCAGCACCCCCTTGCTCGGGGGCCCTGGTGAAGCTTTCTTT
CDR3: CASTPLLGGPGEAFF
V: TRBV11-1
size: few
length: 15
J: TRBJ1-1
D: NA

DNA: TGTGCCAGCAGCGACGGGCCCGGCGACGAGCAGTACTTC
CDR3: CASSDGPGDEQYF
V: TRBV5-5
size: many
length: 13
J: TRBJ2-7
D: NA

DNA: TGTGCCAGCAGCCAAGAAGGACTCGACGACAATGAGCAGTTCTTC
CDR3: CASSQEGLDDNEQFF
V: TRBV4-2
size: NA
length: 15
J: TRBJ2-1
D: NA

DNA: TGCGCCAGCAGCTTGGAACAGCACTCTGAAGCTTTCTTT
CDR3: CASSLEQHSEAFF
V: TRBV5-1
size: once
length: 13
J: TRBJ1-1
D: NA

DNA: TGTGCCAGCAGACCGGGACAGGGTTCACCCCTCCACTTT
CDR3: CASRPGQGSPLHF
V: TRBV2
size: NA
length: 13
J: TRBJ1-6
D: TRBD1

DNA: TGTGCCAGCAGGACTGAGGACAGGGGGCTCCAAGAGACCCAGTACTTC
CDR3: CASRTEDRGLQETQYF
V: TRBV2
size: NA
length: 16
J: TRBJ2-5
D: TRBD1

DNA: TGTGCCAGCAGATCCTCAGGCGCTCTTTTGAACACTGAAGCTTTCTTT
CDR3: CASRSSGALLNTEAFF
V: TRBV7-9
size: many
length: 16
J: TRBJ1-1
D: NA

DNA: TGTGCCATCAGTGAGTCGTCAGTGGTAAATCGGGAGCTGTTTTTT
CDR3: CAISESSVVNRELFF
V: TRBV10-3
size: once
length: 15
J: TRBJ2-2
D: NA

DNA: TGTGCCAGCTCCCCCGGAATCCTTGGGAGGAAGCAAGAGACCCAGTACTTC
CDR3: CASSPGILGRKQETQYF
V: TRBV18
size: NA
length: 17
J: TRBJ2-5
D: NA

DNA: TGCGCCAGCAGCCAAGGGCCCTCCACCGGGGAGCTGTTTTTT
CDR3: CASSQGPSTGELFF
V: TRBV4-1
size: few
length: 14
J: TRBJ2-2
D: NA

DNA: TGCAGCGTTGAGGCTCGGCTAGCGGGGGCAGGGACCCAGTACTTC
CDR3: CSVEARLAGAGTQYF
V: TRBV29-1
size: few
length: 15
J: TRBJ2-5
D: TRBD2

DNA: TGCGCCAGCAGTGAGGAGCCTTACACCGGGGAGCTGTTTTTT
CDR3: CASSEEPYTGELFF
V: TRBV10-1
size: many
length: 14
J: TRBJ2-2
D: NA

DNA: TGTGCCAGTAGTATAGGGGATATGGGACAAACCTACGAGCAGTACTTC
CDR3: CASSIGDMGQTYEQYF
V: TRBV19
size: NA
length: 16
J: TRBJ2-7
D: NA

DNA: TGCAGCGCTAGACAGGGGGGGGTAGTGACTGAAGCTTTCTTT
CDR3: CSARQGGVVTEAFF
V: TRBV29-1
size: NA
length: 14
J: TRBJ1-1
D: TRBD1